The table lists the clone carrying this TCR beta chain with a count of one. What it recognizes is unknown. This sample was included in a study of post-analysis software for immune sequencing data. The overall study: Several disease courses (relapsing-remitting, secondary progressive and progressive-relapsing) of multiple sclerosis were included. The study, taken as a whole, reports: Relative to controls, patients with multiple sclerosis showed significantly lower normalized Chao1 diversity.

Sequencing libraries made from TCR beta cDNA carried unique molecular identifiers. Yield was roughly 500,000 cDNA molecules from around 1 to 9.1 million T cells. Each CDR3 protein is one row after TCRdb ran MiXCR on the PCR reads. Of approximately 630,000 distinct CDR3 sequences in the sample, about 60% were seen once. Specimen: blood. This TCR came from a girl aged 2 to 9 with multiple sclerosis.

CDR3 bases: TGTGCCAGCACCCTAGCGGGAGAGATGGGCGAGCAGTACTTC. Protein product: CASTLAGEMGEQYF. The chain employs TRBV11-2 and TRBJ2-4, with 10 bases lining up with TRBD2. The J call is in doubt because the DNA end fits TRBJ2-7 better. The CDR3 has 14 amino acids. Germline CDR1 SGHAT, CDR2 FQNNGV.